This T cell receptor beta chain was recorded in a study of T cell changes during pregnancy in multiple sclerosis. Repertoires were generated with immunoSEQ multiplex PCR, while TCRdb's copy carries only in-frame clones and drops some. The data contain tens of thousands of clones, over 85% of them singletons. The V gene lost 7 bases and the J gene lost 0 bases, with 15 bases spanning the gap. The CDR3 consists of 15 residues. CDR1 and CDR2 from the germline V gene are SGHNT and YYREEE (reference sequence). The chain couples TRBV5-4 to TRBJ2-3, with D possibly TRBD2 on 6 matching bases. This TCR derives from a female donor in good health, enrolled as a control in a pregnancy study. Specimen: peripheral blood, collected after pregnancy. CDR3 loop: CASAIGGTSTDTQYF. The CDR3 nucleotides read TGTGCCAGCGCTATCGGGGGAACTAGCACAGATACGCAGTATTTT.